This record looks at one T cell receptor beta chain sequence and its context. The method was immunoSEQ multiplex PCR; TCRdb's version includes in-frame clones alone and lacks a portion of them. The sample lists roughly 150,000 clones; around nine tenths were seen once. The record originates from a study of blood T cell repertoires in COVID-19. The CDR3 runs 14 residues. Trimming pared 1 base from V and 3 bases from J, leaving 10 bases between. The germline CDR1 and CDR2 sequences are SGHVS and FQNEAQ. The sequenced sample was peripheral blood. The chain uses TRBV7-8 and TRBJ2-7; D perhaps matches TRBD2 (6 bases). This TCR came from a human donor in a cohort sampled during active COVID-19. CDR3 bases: TGTGCCAGCAGCTTAGGAAAGGACTACTACGAGCAGTACTTC. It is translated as CASSLGKDYYEQYF.